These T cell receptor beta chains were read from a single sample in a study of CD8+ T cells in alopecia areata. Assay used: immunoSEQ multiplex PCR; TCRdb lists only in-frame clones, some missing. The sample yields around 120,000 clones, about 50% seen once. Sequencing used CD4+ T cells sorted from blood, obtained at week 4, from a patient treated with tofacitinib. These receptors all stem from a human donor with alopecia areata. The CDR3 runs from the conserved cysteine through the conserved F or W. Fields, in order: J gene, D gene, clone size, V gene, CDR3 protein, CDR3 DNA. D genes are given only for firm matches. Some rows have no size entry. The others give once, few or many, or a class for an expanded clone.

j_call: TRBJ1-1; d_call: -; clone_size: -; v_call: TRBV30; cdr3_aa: CAWRHRVGAEAFF; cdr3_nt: TGTGCCTGGAGGCACAGGGTCGGGGCTGAAGCTTTCTTT
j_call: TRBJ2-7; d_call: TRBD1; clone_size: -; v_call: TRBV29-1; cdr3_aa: CSVEANRDRGEQYF; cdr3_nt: TGCAGCGTTGAAGCCAATAGGGACAGGGGAGAGCAGTACTTC
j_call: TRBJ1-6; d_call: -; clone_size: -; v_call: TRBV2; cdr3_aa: CASMITGYNSPLHF; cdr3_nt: TGTGCCAGCATGATAACAGGGTATAATTCACCCCTCCACTTT
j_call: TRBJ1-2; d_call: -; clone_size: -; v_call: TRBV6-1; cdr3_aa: CASSEAVYGYTF; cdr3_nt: TGTGCCAGCAGTGAAGCGGTCTATGGCTACACCTTC
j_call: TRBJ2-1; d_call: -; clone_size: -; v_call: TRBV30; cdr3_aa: CAWSVGGGYNEQFF; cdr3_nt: TGTGCCTGGAGTGTAGGTGGGGGGTACAATGAGCAGTTCTTC
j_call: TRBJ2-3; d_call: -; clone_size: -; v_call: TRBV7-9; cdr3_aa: CASSYSDTQYF; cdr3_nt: TGTGCCAGCAGTTATTCAGATACGCAGTATTTT
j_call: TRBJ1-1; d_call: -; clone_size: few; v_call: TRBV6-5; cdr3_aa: CASRYNRQNTEAFF; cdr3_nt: TGTGCCAGCAGGTACAACAGACAGAACACTGAAGCTTTCTTT
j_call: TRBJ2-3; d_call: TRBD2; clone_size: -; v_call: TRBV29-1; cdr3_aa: CSVDSGGEDTQYF; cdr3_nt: TGCAGCGTTGATAGCGGGGGCGAAGATACGCAGTATTTT
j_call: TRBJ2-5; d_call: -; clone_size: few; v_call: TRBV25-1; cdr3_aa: CASSMWQETQYF; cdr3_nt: TGTGCCAGCAGCATGTGGCAAGAGACCCAGTACTTC
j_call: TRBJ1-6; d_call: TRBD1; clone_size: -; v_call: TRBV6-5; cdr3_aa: CASIPGQGYNSPLHF; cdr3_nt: TGTGCCAGCATTCCCGGACAGGGCTATAATTCACCCCTCCACTTT
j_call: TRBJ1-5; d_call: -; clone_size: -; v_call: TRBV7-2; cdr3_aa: CASSLGQYRPQHF; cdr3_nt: TGTGCCAGCAGCCTCGGACAGTATCGGCCCCAGCATTTT
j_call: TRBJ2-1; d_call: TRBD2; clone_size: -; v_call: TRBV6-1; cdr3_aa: CASSEQKRGASYNYEQFF; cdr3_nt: TGTGCCAGCAGCGAACAAAAGCGGGGGGCGTCCTACAACTATGAGCAGTTCTTC
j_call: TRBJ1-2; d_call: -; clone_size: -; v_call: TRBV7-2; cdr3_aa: CASSLYRTNYGYTF; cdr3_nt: TGTGCCAGCAGCTTATACAGGACGAACTATGGCTACACCTTC
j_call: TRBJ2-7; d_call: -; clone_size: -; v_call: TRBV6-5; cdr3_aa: CASSPPRGGGSEQYF; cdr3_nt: TGTGCCAGCAGTCCCCCCAGAGGGGGGGGGAGCGAGCAGTACTTC
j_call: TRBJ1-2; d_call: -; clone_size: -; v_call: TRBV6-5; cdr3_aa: CASSVTESYGYTF; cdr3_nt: TGTGCCAGCAGTGTAACGGAGTCCTATGGCTACACCTTC
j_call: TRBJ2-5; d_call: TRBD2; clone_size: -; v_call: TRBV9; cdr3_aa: CASSTGLAVQETQYF; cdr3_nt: TGTGCCAGCAGCACCGGACTAGCGGTGCAAGAGACCCAGTACTTC